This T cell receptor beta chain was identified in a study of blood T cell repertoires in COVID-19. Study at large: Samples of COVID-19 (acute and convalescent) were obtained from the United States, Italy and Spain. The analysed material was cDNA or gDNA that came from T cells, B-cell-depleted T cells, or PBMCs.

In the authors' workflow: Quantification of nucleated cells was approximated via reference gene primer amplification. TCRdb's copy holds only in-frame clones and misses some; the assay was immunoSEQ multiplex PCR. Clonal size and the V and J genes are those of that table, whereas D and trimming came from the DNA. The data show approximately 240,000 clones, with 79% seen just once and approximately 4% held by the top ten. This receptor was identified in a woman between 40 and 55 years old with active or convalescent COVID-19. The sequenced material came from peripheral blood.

In DNA form, the CDR3 reads TGTGCCAGCAGCCAAGAGAGGGAGGGCACTGAAGCTTTCTTT. It encodes CASSQEREGTEAFF. The chain links TRBV3-1 (or the pseudogene TRBV3-2) to TRBJ1-1; D remains unclear. This CDR3 comprises 14 residues. Germline V lookup: CDR1 LGHDT, CDR2 YNNKEL (reference sequence). V gave up 0 bases and J gave up 4 bases, with 9 bases separating them.